This passage covers 21 T cell receptor beta chains from one sample sequenced in a study of control samples from healthy donors and cancer patients. Sequencing was performed with immunoSEQ multiplex PCR; in TCRdb, only in-frame clones are kept and a portion is missing. This table holds 90,000 to 100,000 clones, 75% to 85% found once. What was sequenced was blood. The receptors derive from a woman in her twenties or thirties in good health.

The rearrangement joins TRBV7-2 to TRBJ2-1, with 8 nucleotides matching TRBD2. Germline CDR1 is SGHTA and CDR2 is FQGNSA. The CDR3 has 15 amino acids. Trimming removed 3 bases from V and 6 bases from J; junction bases left unmatched: 7. The CDR3 protein is CASSLTGGHVNEQFF. As DNA, the CDR3 is TGTGCCAGCAGCTTGACGGGGGGGCATGTCAATGAGCAGTTCTTC.

In its sample, this clone is medium-sized (0.01 to 0.1%). This chain links TRBV10-3 with TRBJ2-7, with D hard to call. The CDR3 has 12 amino acids. V was trimmed by 5 bases and J by 5 bases, leaving 10 bases between them. Germline lookup yields CDR1 ENHRY and CDR2 SYGVKD. This CDR3 reads CAISRHNDEQYF. CDR3 DNA sequence: TGTGCCATCAGTCGACATAACGACGAGCAGTACTTC.

The rearrangement links TRBV7-6 to TRBJ2-3, with 8 bases identical to TRBD2. CDR3 length: 17 residues. V gave up 2 bases and J gave up 2 bases; unmatched junction bases: 9. CDR1 is SGHVS and CDR2 is FNYEAQ in the germline V gene. The CDR3 sequence is CASSLRSGGRNTDTQYF. DNA of the CDR3: TGTGCCAGCAGCTTAAGGAGCGGGGGTCGAAACACAGATACGCAGTATTTT.

The CDR3 spells CAVQGAGVNQPQHF. CDR3 coding DNA: TGTGCCGTACAGGGGGCAGGGGTAAATCAGCCCCAGCATTTT. The genes are TRBV3-1 (or the pseudogene TRBV3-2) and TRBJ1-5; 9 nucleotides agree with TRBD1. The CDR3 loop spans 14 amino acids. The germline V gene has CDR1 LGHDT and CDR2 YNNKEL (reference sequence). The V segment lost 11 bases and the J segment 4 bases; nucleotides outside the gene matches: 9.

This chain uses TRBV7-2 with TRBJ1-3, with no clear D. Germline V lookup: CDR1 SGHTA, CDR2 FQGNSA. V lost 1 base, J lost 2 bases, and 12 bases lay in between. The CDR3 consists of 16 residues. In nucleotides, the CDR3 is TGTGCCAGCAGCTTAGAAGGCTGGAGGACTGGAAACACCATATATTTT. This codes for CASSLEGWRTGNTIYF.

The chain links TRBV18 to TRBJ1-6; no firm D call. Deletions cut 6 bases from V and 10 bases from J, with 16 bases between. CDR1 is KGHSH, CDR2 LQKENI, per germline. This CDR3 is built from 14 residues. The CDR3 region is CASSRSGSESPLHF. The CDR3 DNA reads TGTGCCAGCTCCCGATCAGGTTCCGAGTCACCCCTCCACTTT. Filled out from reference TRBV18 and TRBJ1-6, the complete variable domain reads NAGVMQNPRHLVRRRGQEARLRCSPMKGHSHVYWYRQLPEEGLKFMVYLQKENIIDESGMPKERFSAEFPKEGPSILRIQQVVRGDSAAYFCASSRSGSESPLHFGNGTRLTVT.

This chain links TRBV13 with TRBJ1-2, with 8 bases that match TRBD1. The germline CDR1 and CDR2 sequences are PRHDT and FYEKMQ (reference sequence). Trimming cost V 3 bases and J 5 bases; bases outside gene matches: 8. The CDR3 is made up of 15 amino acids. CDR3 bases: TGTGCCAGCAGCTTCGGGACAGGCGTTCATTATGGCTACACCTTC. This codes for CASSFGTGVHYGYTF.

The chain carries TRBV19 and TRBJ1-2; no clear D. Deletions cut 3 bases from V and 2 bases from J, with 7 bases between. The CDR3 extends over 13 amino acids. Germline lookup yields CDR1 LNHDA and CDR2 SQIVND (reference sequence). The CDR3: CASSILGNYGYTF. CDR3 sequence (DNA): TGTGCCAGTAGTATTCTGGGGAACTATGGCTACACCTTC.

The rearrangement joins TRBV7-2 to TRBJ1-1; D might be TRBD1 (5 bases). Germline V gives CDR1 SGHTA, CDR2 FQGNSA. The ends were cut back, 5 bases at V and 10 bases at J, with 14 bases in the middle. This CDR3 is 12 amino acids long. The CDR3 reads CASSMDTPVAFF. CDR3 coding DNA: TGTGCCAGCAGCATGGACACTCCGGTAGCTTTCTTT.

This clone was seen a single time. V gene TRBV7-6 combines with J gene TRBJ2-7; 12 positions agree with TRBD1. V dropped 0 bases and J dropped 7; count of bases not matched to a gene: 4. CDR3 length: 15 amino acids. The germline V gene has CDR1 SGHVS and CDR2 FNYEAQ. CDR3 nucleotides: TGTGCCAGCAGCTTAGCAGGGACAGGGGGCCGAGAGCAGTACTTC. Its translation is CASSLAGTGGREQYF.

This clone was seen a single time. The chain recombines TRBV19 with TRBJ1-5, with D maybe TRBD1 (6 bases). Trimming took 4 bases from V and 1 from J, leaving 11 bases between them. Per germline, CDR1 LNHDA and CDR2 SQIVND (reference sequence). CDR3 length equals 15 residues. This CDR3 reads CASSTTGASNQPQHF. The CDR3 DNA sequence: TGTGCCAGTAGTACGACGGGGGCAAGCAATCAGCCCCAGCATTTT.

CDR3: CASPPSGTPLGAQHF. The CDR3 DNA is TGTGCCAGCCCCCCCTCGGGGACCCCCTTGGGGGCCCAGCATTTT. The chain uses TRBV19 and TRBJ1-5, with a possible D match to TRBD1 (5 bases). The V gene lost 9 bases and the J gene lost 11 bases, with 26 bases spanning the gap. The germline gives CDR1 LNHDA, CDR2 SQIVND (reference sequence). The CDR3 extends over 15 amino acids.

CDR3: CASRFGTSGGETQYF. The CDR3 DNA sequence: TGTGCCAGCAGGTTCGGGACTAGCGGGGGAGAGACCCAGTACTTC. The chain joins TRBV5-6 to TRBJ2-5, with 14 bases matching TRBD2. Per germline, CDR1 SGHDT and CDR2 YYEEEE. The V and J ends lost 5 bases and 4 bases, in that order; junction bases with no gene match: 4. The CDR3 sequence is 15 residues long.

This clone was observed once. The rearrangement links TRBV6-5 to TRBJ1-1; 9 bases align to TRBD1. Germline V gene data show CDR1 as MNHEY and CDR2 as SVGAGI. The ends lost 10 bases at V and 5 bases at J; junction bases unmatched: 11. There are 14 residues in the CDR3. The CDR3 nucleotides read TGTGCCACCGGGACAGGGAGTCAAGGGACTGAAGCTTTCTTT. This sequence encodes CATGTGSQGTEAFF.

The genes are TRBV7-8 and TRBJ2-1; 11 bases are shared with TRBD2. The CDR3 has 17 residues. V shed 5 bases, J shed 10 bases, and the junction held 16 bases outside the gene matches. Germline values: CDR1 SGHVS, CDR2 FQNEAQ. CDR3 region: CASSPSPGTSGLKEQFF. As DNA, the CDR3 is TGTGCCAGCAGCCCTAGCCCCGGGACTAGCGGACTGAAAGAGCAGTTCTTC.

The chain has TRBV3-1 (or the pseudogene TRBV3-2) and TRBJ2-5, with TRBD2 matching 8 bases. V lost 3 bases and J lost 5; bases outside the gene matches: 11. From germline, CDR1 is LGHDT and CDR2 YNNKEL (reference sequence). The CDR3 totals 16 residues. As DNA, the CDR3 is TGTGCCAGCAGCCAGGGCTCAGGACTAGCTGGTGAGACCCAGTACTTC. This encodes CASSQGSGLAGETQYF.

V and J are TRBV10-3 and TRBJ1-1, with D perhaps matching TRBD1 (5 bases). This CDR3 is built from 13 residues. CDR1 is ENHRY and CDR2 is SYGVKD in the germline V gene. V gave up 11 bases and J gave up 1 base, with 14 bases separating them. DNA of the CDR3: TGTGCCTCGACAGTGGAACCGAACACTGAAGCTTTCTTT. It encodes CASTVEPNTEAFF.

The rearrangement joins TRBV27 to TRBJ2-5; 11 bases fit TRBD2. The germline gives CDR1 MNHEY, CDR2 SMNVEV (reference sequence). The V and J ends lost 6 bases and 5 bases, in that order; junction bases with no gene match: 8. This CDR3 has 15 residues. In nucleotides, the CDR3 is TGTGCCAGCAGAGATAGCGGGGGGGCCGTGGAGACCCAGTACTTC. Amino acids: CASRDSGGAVETQYF.

This clone was picked up one time. V is TRBV7-8 and J is TRBJ1-1; D remains ambiguous. The CDR3 length is 13 residues. Trimming removed 5 bases at V and 1 base at J, with 8 bases between. The germline gives CDR1 SGHVS, CDR2 FQNEAQ. CDR3 in amino acids: CASSQSGNTEAFF. CDR3 nucleotide sequence: TGTGCCAGCAGCCAGTCGGGGAACACTGAAGCTTTCTTT.

The CDR3 DNA reads as TGCAGCGTTGAACCGGGCATGAACACTGAAGCTTTCTTT. Its translation: CSVEPGMNTEAFF. The chain couples TRBV29-1 to TRBJ1-1, with D uncertain. The ends were cut back, 2 bases at V and 0 bases at J, with 7 bases in the middle. The CDR3 contains 13 residues. Germline V CDR1 and CDR2: SQVTM, ANQGSEA.

The V gene is TRBV3-1 (or the pseudogene TRBV3-2), the J gene TRBJ2-2, with D tentatively TRBD2 (5 bases). V was trimmed by 4 bases and J by 6 bases, leaving 15 bases between them. The CDR3 runs to 15 residues. From germline, CDR1 is LGHDT and CDR2 YNNKEL (reference sequence). Here the CDR3 reads CASSLGGGRSGELFF. CDR3 in DNA: TGTGCCAGCAGCCTAGGAGGAGGCCGCTCCGGGGAGCTGTTTTTT.